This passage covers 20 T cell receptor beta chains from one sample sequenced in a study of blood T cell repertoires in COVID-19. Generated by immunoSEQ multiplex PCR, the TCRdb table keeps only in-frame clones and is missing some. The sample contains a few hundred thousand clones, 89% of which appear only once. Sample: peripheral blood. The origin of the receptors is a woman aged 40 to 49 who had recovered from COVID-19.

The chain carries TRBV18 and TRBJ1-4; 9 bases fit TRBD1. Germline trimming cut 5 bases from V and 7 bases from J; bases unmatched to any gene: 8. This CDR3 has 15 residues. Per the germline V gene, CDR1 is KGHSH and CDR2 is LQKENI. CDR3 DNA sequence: TGTGCCAGCTCATCACAGGGGGCGGTTCGTGAAAAACTGTTTTTT. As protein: CASSSQGAVREKLFF.

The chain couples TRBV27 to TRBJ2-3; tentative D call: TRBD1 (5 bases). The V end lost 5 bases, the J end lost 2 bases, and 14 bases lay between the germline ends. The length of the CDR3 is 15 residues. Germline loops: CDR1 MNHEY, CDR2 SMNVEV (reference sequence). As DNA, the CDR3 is TGTGCCAGCAGTCCCAGGGCCCTGCTCACAGATACGCAGTATTTT. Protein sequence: CASSPRALLTDTQYF.

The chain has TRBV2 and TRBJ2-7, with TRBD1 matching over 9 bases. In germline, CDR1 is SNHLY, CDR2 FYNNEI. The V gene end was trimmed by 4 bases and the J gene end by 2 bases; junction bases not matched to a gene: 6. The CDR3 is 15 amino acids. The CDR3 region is CASSVAGTGTYEQYF. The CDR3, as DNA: TGTGCCAGCAGTGTGGCCGGGACAGGGACCTACGAGCAGTACTTC.

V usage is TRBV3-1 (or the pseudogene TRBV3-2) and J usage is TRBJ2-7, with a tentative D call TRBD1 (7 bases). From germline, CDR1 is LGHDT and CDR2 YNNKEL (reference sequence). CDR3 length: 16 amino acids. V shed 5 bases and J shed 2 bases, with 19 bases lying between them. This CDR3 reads CASSAMGGTVPYEQYF. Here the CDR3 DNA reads TGTGCCAGCAGCGCGATGGGCGGGACAGTTCCCTACGAGCAGTACTTC.

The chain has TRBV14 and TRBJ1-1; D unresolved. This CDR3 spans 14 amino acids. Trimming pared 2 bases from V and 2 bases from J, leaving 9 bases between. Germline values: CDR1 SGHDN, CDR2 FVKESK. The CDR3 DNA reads TGTGCCAGCAGCCAAATCTATTTAAACACTGAAGCTTTCTTT. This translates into CASSQIYLNTEAFF. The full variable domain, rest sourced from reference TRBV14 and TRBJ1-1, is EAGVTQFPSHSVIEKGQTVTLRCDPISGHDNLYWYRRVMGKEIKFLLHFVKESKQDESGMPNNRFLAERTGGTYSTLKVQPAELEDSGVYFCASSQIYLNTEAFFGQGTRLTVV.

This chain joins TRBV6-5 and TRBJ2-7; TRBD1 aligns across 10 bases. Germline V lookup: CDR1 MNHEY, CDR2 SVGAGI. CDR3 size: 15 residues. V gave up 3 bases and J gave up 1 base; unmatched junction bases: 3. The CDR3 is CASSYRDRGSYEQYF. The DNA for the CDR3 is TGTGCCAGCAGTTATCGGGACAGGGGTTCCTACGAGCAGTACTTC.

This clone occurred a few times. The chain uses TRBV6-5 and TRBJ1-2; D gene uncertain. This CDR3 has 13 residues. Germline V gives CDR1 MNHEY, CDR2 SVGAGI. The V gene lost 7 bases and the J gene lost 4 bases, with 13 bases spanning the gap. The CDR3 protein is CASTQADGYGYTF. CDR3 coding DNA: TGTGCCAGCACCCAAGCGGACGGCTATGGCTACACCTTC.

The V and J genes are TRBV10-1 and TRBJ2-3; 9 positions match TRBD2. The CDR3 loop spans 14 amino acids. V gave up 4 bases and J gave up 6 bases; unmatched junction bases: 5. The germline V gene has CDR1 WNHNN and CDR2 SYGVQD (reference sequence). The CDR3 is CASSAASGVDTQYF. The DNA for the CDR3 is TGCGCCAGCAGTGCGGCTAGCGGGGTTGATACGCAGTATTTT.

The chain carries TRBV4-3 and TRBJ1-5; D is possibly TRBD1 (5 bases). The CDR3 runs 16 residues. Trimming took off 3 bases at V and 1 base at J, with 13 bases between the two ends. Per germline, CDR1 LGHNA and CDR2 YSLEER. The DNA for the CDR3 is TGCGCCAGCAGCCAGATCAGGGTCGGGAGCAATCAGCCCCAGCATTTT. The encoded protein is CASSQIRVGSNQPQHF.

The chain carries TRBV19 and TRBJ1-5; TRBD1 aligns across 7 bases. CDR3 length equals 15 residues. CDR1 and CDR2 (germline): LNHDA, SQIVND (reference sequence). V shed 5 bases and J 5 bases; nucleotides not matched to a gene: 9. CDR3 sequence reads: CASSLTGRTDQPQHF. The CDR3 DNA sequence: TGTGCCAGTAGTTTGACAGGGCGCACGGATCAGCCCCAGCATTTT.

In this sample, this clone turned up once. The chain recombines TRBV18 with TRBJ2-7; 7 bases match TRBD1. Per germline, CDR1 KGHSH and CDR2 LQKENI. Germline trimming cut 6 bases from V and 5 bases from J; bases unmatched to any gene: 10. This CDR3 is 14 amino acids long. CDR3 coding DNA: TGTGCCAGCTCGAGAGAGACAGGGAACCACGAGCAGTACTTC. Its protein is CASSRETGNHEQYF.

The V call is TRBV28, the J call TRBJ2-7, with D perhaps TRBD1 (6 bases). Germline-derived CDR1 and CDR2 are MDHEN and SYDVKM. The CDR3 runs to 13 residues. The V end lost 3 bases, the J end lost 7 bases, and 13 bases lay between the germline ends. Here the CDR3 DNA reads TGTGCCAGCAGTTTTTACAGGGTAGGTGAGCAGTACGTC. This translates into CASSFYRVGEQYV.

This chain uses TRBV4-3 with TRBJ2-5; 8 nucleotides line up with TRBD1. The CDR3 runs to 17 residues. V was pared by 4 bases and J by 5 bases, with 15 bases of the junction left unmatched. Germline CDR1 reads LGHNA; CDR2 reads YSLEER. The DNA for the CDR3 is TGCGCCAGCAGCCCCGGAGGAGCAGGGGGCGTCTGGGAGACCCAGTACTTC. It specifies CASSPGGAGGVWETQYF.

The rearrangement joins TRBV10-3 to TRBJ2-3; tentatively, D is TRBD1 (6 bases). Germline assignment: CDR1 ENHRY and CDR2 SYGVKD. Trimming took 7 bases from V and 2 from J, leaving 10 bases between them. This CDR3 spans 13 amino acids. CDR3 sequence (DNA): TGTGCCATCAAACGGACAGCCACAGATACGCAGTATTTT. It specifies CAIKRTATDTQYF.

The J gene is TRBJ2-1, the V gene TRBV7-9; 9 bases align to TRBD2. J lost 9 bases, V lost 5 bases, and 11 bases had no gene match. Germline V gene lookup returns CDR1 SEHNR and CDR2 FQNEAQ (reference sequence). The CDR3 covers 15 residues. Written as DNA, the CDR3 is TGTGCCAGCAGCCCGATGGGACTAGCTTTCGTTGAGCAGTTCTTC. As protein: CASSPMGLAFVEQFF.

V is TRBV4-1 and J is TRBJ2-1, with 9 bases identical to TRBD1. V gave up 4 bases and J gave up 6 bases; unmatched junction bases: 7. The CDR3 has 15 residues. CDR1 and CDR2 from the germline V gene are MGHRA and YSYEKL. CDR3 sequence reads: CASSLGGQGRNEQFF. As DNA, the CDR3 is TGCGCCAGCAGCCTGGGGGGACAGGGACGCAATGAGCAGTTCTTC.

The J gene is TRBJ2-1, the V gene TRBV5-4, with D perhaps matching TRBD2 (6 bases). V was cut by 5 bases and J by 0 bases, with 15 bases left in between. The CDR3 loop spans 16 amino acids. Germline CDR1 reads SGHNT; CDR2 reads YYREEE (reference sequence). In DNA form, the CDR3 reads TGTGCCAGCAGTCTCGGGACTCCAAGCTCCTACAATGAGCAGTTCTTC. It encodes CASSLGTPSSYNEQFF. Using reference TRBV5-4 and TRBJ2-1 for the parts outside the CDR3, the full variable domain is ETGVTQSPTHLIKTRGQQVTLRCSSQSGHNTVSWYQQALGQGPQFIFQYYREEENGRGNFPPRFSGLQFPNYSSELNVNALELDDSALYLCASSLGTPSSYNEQFFGPGTRLTVL.

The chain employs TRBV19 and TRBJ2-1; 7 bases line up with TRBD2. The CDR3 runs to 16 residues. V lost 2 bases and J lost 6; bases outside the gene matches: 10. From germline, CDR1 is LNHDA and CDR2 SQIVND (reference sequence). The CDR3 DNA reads TGTGCCAGTAGTATAAGAGGGAGGGCCCCCGCCAATGAGCAGTTCTTC. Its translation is CASSIRGRAPANEQFF.

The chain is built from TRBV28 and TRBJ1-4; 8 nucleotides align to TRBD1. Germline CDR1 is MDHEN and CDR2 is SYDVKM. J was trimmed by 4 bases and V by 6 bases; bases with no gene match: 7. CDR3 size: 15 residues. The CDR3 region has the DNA TGTGCCAGCAGACGCAGGACAGGGAGTAATGAAAAACTGTTTTTT. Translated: CASRRRTGSNEKLFF.

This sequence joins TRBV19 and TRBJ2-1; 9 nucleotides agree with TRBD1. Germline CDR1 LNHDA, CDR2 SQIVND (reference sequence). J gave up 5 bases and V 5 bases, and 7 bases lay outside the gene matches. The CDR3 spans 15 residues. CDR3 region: CASSPGTGSNNEQFF. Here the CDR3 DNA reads TGTGCCAGTAGTCCTGGGACAGGGAGTAACAATGAGCAGTTCTTC.